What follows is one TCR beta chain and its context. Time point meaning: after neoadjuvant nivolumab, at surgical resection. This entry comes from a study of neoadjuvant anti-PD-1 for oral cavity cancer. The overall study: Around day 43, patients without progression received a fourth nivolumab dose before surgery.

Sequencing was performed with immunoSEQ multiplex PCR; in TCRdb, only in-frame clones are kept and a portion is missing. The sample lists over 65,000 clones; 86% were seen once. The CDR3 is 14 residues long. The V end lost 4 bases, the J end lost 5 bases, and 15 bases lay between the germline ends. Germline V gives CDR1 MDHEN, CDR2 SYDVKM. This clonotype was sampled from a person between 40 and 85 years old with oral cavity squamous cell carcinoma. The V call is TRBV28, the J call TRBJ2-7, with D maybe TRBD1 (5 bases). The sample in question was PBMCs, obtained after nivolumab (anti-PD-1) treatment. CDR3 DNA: TGTGCCAGCAGTTACCCAGGGTTTGCCAACGAGCAGTACTTC. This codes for CASSYPGFANEQYF. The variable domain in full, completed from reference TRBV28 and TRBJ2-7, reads DVKVTQSSRYLVKRTGEKVFLECVQDMDHENMFWYRQDPGLGLRLIYFSYDVKMKEKGDIPEGYSVSREKKERFSLILESASTNQTSMYLCASSYPGFANEQYFGPGTRLTVT.